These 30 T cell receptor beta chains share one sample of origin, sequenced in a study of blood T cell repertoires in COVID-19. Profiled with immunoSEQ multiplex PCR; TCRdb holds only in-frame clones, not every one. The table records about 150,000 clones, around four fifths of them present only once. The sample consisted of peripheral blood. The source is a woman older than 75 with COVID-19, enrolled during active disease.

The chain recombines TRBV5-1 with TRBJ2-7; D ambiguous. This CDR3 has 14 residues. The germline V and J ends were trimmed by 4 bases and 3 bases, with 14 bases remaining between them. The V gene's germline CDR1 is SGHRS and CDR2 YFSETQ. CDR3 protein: CASSEVSDGYEQYF. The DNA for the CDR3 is TGCGCCAGCAGCGAGGTCAGCGACGGCTACGAGCAGTACTTC.

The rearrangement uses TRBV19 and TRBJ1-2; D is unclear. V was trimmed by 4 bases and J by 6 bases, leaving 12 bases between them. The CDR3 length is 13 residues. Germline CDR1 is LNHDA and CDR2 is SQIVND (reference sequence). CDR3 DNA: TGTGCCAGTAGTACCACGATAGCTGATGGCTACACCTTC. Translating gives CASSTTIADGYTF.

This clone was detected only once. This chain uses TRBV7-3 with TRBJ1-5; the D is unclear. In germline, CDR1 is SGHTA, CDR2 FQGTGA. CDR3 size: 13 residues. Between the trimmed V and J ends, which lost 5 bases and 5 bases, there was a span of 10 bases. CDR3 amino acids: CASSPNHDQPQHF. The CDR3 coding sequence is TGTGCCAGCAGCCCTAATCACGATCAGCCCCAGCATTTT. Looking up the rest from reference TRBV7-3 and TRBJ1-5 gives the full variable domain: GAGVSQTPSNKVTEKGKYVELRCDPISGHTALYWYRQSLGQGPEFLIYFQGTGAADDSGLPNDRFFAVRPEGSVSTLKIQRTERGDSAVYLCASSPNHDQPQHFGDGTRLSIL.

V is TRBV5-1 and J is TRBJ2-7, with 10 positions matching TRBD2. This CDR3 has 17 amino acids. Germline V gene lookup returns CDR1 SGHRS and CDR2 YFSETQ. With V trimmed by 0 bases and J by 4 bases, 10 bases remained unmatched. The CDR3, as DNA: TGCGCCAGCAGCTTGGCTTCTGGGACTAGCGTCAAGTACGAGCAGTACTTC. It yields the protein CASSLASGTSVKYEQYF.

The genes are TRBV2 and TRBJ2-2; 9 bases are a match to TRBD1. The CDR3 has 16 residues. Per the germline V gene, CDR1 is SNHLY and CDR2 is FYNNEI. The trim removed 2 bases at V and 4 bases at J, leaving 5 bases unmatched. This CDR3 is CASSERGTGFTGELFF. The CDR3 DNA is TGTGCCAGCAGTGAACGGGGGACAGGGTTCACCGGGGAGCTGTTTTTT.

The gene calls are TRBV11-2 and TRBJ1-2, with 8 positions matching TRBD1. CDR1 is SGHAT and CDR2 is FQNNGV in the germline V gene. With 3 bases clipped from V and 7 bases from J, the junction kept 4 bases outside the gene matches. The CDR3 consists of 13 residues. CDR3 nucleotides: TGTGCCAGCAGCTTTACAGGGGGAGGTGGCTACACCTTC. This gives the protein CASSFTGGGGYTF.

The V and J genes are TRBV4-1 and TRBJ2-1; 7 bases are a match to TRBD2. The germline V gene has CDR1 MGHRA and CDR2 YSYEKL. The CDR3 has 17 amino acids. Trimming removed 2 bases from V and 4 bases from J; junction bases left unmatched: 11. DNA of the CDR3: TGCGCCAGCAGCCAAAGAGCTACCGGGACTACATACAATGAGCAGTTCTTC. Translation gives CASSQRATGTTYNEQFF.

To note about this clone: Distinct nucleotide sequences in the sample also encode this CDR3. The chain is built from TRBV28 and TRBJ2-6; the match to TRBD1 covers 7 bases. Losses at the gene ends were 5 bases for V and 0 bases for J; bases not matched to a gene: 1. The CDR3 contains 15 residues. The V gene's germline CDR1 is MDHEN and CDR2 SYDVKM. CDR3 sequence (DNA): TGTGCCAGCAGTCGACAGGGCTCTGGGGCCAACGTCCTGACTTTC. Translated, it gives CASSRQGSGANVLTF. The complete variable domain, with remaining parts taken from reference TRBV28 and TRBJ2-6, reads DVKVTQSSRYLVKRTGEKVFLECVQDMDHENMFWYRQDPGLGLRLIYFSYDVKMKEKGDIPEGYSVSREKKERFSLILESASTNQTSMYLCASSRQGSGANVLTFGAGSRLTVL.

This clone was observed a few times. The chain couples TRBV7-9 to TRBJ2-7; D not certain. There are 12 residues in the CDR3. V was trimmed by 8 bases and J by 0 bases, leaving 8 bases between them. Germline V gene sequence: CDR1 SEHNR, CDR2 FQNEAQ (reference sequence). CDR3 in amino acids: CASGGSSYEQYF. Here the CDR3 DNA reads TGTGCCAGCGGCGGAAGCTCCTACGAGCAGTACTTC.

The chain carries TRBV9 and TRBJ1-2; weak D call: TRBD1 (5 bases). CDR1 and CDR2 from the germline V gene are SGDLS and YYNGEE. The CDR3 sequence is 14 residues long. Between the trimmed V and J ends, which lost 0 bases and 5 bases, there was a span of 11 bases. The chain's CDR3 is CASSVAGRAYGYTF. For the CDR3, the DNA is TGTGCCAGCAGCGTAGCTGGCAGGGCGTATGGCTACACCTTC.

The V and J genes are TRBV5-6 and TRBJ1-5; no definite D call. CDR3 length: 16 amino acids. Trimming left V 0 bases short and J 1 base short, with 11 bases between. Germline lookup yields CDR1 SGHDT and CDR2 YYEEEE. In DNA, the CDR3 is TGTGCCAGCAGCTTGGGGGGAGGAGGAAGCAATCAGCCCCAGCATTTT. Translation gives CASSLGGGGSNQPQHF.

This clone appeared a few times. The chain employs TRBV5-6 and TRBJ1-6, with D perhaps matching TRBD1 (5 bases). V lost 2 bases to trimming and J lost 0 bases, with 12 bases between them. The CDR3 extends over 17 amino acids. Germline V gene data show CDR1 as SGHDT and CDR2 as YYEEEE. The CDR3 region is CASSFAGPSSYNSPLHF. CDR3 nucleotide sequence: TGTGCCAGCAGCTTCGCAGGGCCCAGCTCCTATAATTCACCCCTCCACTTT. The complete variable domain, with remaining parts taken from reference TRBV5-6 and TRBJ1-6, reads DAGVTQSPTHLIKTRGQQVTLRCSPKSGHDTVSWYQQALGQGPQFIFQYYEEEERQRGNFPDRFSGHQFPNYSSELNVNALLLGDSALYLCASSFAGPSSYNSPLHFGNGTRLTVT.

The CDR3 sequence: CASSIGKGISNQPQHF. CDR3 DNA sequence: TGTGCCAGTAGTATAGGGAAGGGGATTAGCAATCAGCCCCAGCATTTT. J is TRBJ1-5 and V is TRBV19, with D possibly TRBD1 on 5 matching bases. The CDR3 consists of 16 residues. Looked up from germline, CDR1 is LNHDA and CDR2 is SQIVND (reference sequence). The V and J ends lost 1 base and 0 bases respectively, with 10 bases between them.

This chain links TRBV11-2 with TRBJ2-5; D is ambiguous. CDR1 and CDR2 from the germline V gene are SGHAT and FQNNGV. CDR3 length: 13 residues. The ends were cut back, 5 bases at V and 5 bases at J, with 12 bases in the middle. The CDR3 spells CASSPATRETQYF. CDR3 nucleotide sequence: TGTGCCAGCAGCCCAGCGACCCGGGAGACCCAGTACTTC.

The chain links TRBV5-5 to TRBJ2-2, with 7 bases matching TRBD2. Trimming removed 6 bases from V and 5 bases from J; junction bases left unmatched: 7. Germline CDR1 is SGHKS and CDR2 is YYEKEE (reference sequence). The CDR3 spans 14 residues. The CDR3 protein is CASTTLGGTGELFF. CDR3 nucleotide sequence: TGTGCCAGCACCACGTTGGGAGGGACCGGGGAGCTGTTTTTT.

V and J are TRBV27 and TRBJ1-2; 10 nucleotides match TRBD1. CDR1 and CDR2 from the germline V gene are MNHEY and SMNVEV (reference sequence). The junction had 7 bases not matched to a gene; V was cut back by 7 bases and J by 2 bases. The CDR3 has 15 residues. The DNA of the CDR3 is TGTGCCAGCACCCTGACAGGGGGCGCGAACTATGGCTACACCTTC. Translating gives CASTLTGGANYGYTF.

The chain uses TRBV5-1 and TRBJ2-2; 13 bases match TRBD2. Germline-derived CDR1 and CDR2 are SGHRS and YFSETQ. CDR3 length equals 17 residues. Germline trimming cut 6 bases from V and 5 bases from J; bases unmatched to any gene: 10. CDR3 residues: CASTLTWTSGGTGELFF. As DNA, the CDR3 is TGCGCCAGCACCCTAACTTGGACTAGCGGGGGAACCGGGGAGCTGTTTTTT. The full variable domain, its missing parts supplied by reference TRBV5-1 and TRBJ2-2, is KAGVTQTPRYLIKTRGQQVTLSCSPISGHRSVSWYQQTPGQGLQFLFEYFSETQRNKGNFPGRFSGRQFSNSRSEMNVSTLELGDSALYLCASTLTWTSGGTGELFFGEGSRLTVL.

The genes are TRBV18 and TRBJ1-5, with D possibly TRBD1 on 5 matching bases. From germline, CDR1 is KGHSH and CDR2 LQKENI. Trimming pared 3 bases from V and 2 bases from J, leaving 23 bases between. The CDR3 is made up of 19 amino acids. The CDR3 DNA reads TGTGCCAGCTCACCGGCGGGAAGGACAATTCGGGATGGCAATCAGCCCCAGCATTTT. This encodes CASSPAGRTIRDGNQPQHF.

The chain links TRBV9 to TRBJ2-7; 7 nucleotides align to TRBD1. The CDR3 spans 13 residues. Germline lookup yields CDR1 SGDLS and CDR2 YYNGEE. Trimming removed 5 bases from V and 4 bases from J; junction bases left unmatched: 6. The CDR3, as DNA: TGTGCCAGCAGTGGGACAGACCTTTACGAGCAGTACTTC. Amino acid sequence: CASSGTDLYEQYF.

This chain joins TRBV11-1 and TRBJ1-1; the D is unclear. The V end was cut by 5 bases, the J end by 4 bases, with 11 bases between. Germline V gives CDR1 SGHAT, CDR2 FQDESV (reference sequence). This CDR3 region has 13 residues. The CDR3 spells CASSGVLGTEAFF. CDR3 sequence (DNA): TGTGCCAGCAGCGGAGTTTTGGGCACTGAAGCTTTCTTT.

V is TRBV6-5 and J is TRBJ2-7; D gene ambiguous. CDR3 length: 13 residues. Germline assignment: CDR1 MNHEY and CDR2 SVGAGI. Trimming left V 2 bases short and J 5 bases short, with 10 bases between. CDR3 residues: CASSYPGSDEQYF. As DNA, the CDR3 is TGTGCCAGCAGTTACCCAGGATCGGACGAGCAGTACTTC.

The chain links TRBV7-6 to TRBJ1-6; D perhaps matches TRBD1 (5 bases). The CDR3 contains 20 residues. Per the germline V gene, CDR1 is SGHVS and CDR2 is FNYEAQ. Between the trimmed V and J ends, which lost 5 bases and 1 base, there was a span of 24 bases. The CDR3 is CASSRRDRGVWGSYNSPLHF. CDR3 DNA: TGTGCCAGCAGCCGGAGGGACCGGGGGGTCTGGGGATCCTATAATTCACCCCTCCACTTT.

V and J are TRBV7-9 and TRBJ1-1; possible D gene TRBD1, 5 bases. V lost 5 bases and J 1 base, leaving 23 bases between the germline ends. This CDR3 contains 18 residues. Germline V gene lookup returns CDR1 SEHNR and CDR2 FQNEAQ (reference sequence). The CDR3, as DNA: TGTGCCAGCAGCCAAACTTGGGGCCGAGACAGCACGAACACTGAAGCTTTCTTT. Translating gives CASSQTWGRDSTNTEAFF.

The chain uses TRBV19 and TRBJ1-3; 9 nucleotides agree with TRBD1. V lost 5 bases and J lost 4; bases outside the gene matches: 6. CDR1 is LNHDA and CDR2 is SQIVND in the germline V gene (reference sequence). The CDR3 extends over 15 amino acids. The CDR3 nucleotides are TGTGCCAGTAGTGAACAGGGGGCGCAAGGAAACACCATATATTTT. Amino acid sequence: CASSEQGAQGNTIYF. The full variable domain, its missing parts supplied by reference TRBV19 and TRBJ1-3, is DGGITQSPKYLFRKEGQNVTLSCEQNLNHDAMYWYRQDPGQGLRLIYYSQIVNDFQKGDIAEGYSVSREKKESFPLTVTSAQKNPTAFYLCASSEQGAQGNTIYFGEGSWLTVV.

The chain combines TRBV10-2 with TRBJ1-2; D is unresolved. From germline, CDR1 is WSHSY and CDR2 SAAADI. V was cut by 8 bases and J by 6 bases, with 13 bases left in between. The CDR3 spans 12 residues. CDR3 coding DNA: TGCGCCAGCCTACGAGGTCTGGATGGCTACACCTTC. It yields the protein CASLRGLDGYTF.

The CDR3 nucleotides are TGTGCCAGCACCAGGGCCAGGGGGGCAAGCGAGCAGTACTTC. It is translated as CASTRARGASEQYF. The chain combines TRBV6-5 with TRBJ2-7; D is perhaps TRBD1 (7 bases). The CDR3 is made up of 14 amino acids. From germline, CDR1 is MNHEY and CDR2 SVGAGI. V was pared by 7 bases and J by 6 bases, with 19 bases between.

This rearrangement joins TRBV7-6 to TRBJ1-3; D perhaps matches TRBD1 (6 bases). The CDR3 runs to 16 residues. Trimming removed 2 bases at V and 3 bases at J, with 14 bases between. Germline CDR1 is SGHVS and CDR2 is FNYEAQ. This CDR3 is CASSLNPGQNGNTIYF. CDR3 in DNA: TGTGCCAGCAGCTTAAACCCTGGACAGAATGGAAACACCATATATTTT.

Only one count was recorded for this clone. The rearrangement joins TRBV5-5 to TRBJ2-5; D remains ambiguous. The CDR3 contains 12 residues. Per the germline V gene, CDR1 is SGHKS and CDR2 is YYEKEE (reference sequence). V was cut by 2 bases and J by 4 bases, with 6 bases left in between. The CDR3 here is CASSFGRETQYF. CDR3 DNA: TGTGCCAGCAGCTTTGGCCGAGAGACCCAGTACTTC.

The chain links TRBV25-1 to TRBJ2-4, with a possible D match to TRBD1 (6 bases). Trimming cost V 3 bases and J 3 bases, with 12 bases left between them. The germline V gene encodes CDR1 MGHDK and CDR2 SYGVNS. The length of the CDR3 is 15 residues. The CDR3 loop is CASSETRGGKNIQYF. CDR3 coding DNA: TGTGCCAGCAGTGAGACCCGAGGGGGCAAAAACATTCAGTACTTC.

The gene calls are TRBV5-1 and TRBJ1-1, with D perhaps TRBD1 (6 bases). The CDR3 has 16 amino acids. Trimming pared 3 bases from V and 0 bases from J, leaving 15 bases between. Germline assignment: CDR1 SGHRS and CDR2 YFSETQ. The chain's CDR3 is CASSSRQEFLNTEAFF. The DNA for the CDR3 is TGCGCCAGCAGCTCTCGACAGGAATTCTTGAACACTGAAGCTTTCTTT.